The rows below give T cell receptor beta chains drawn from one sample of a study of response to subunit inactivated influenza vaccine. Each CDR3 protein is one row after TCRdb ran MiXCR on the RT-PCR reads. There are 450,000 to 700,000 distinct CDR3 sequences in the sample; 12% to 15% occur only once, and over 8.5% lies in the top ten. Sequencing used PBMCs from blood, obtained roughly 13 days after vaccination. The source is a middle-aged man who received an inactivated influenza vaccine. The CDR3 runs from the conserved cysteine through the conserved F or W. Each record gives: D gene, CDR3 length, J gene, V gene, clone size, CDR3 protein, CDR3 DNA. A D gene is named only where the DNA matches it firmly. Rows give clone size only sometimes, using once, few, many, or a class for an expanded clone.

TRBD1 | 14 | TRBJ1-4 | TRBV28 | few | CASSVRTGNEKLFF | TGTGCCAGCAGTGTCCGGACAGGGAATGAAAAACTGTTTTTT
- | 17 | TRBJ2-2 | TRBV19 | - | CASFPRFSRANTGELFF | TGTGCCAGTTTCCCTAGATTCTCTCGAGCCAACACCGGGGAGCTGTTTTTT
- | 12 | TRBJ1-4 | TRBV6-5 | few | CASSYDGEKLFF | TGTGCCAGCAGTTATGACGGAGAAAAACTGTTTTTT
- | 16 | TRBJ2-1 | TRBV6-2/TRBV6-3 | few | CASSYSRQFGGHEQFF | TGTGCCAGCAGTTACTCTAGGCAGTTTGGAGGACATGAGCAGTTCTTC
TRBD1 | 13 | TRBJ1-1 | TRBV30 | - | CAEGQAPNTEAFF | TGTGCTGAGGGACAGGCTCCGAACACTGAAGCTTTCTTT
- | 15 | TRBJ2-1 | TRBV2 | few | CASSESRLSYNEQFF | TGTGCCAGCAGTGAGAGTCGGCTGTCTTACAATGAGCAGTTCTTC
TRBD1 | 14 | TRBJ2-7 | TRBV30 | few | CAWSEDRGLYEQYF | TGTGCCTGGAGTGAGGACAGGGGGCTATACGAGCAGTACTTC
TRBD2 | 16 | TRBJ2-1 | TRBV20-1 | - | CSASGLAGATYNEQFF | TGCAGTGCTTCAGGACTAGCGGGAGCTACCTACAATGAGCAGTTCTTC
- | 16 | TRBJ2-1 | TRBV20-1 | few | CSARAPGTYSSNEQFF | TGCAGTGCTAGAGCTCCCGGGACATACTCCAGCAATGAGCAGTTCTTC
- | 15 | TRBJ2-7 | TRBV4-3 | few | CASSQEVGFSYEQYF | TGCGCCAGCAGCCAAGAGGTCGGTTTCTCCTACGAGCAGTACTTC
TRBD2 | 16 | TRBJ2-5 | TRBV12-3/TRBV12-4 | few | CASSFSSGGFQETQYF | TGTGCCAGCAGTTTTTCTAGCGGGGGTTTCCAAGAGACCCAGTACTTC
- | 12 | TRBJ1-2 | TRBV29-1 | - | CGAGEANYGYTF | TGCGGGGCTGGGGAAGCTAACTATGGCTACACCTTC
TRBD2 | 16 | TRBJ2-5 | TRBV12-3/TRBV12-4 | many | CASSPGTSGNQETQYF | TGTGCCAGCAGTCCCGGGACTAGCGGGAACCAAGAGACCCAGTACTTC
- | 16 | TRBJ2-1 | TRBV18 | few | CASSPGRGSYYNEQFF | TGTGCCAGCTCACCAGGACGTGGGAGTTACTACAATGAGCAGTTCTTC
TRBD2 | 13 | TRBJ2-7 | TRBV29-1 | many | CSVELAGNYEQYF | TGCAGCGTTGAACTAGCGGGTAACTACGAGCAGTACTTC
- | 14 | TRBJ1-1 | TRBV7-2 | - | CASSLMGGYTEALF | TGTGCCAGCAGCTTAATGGGCGGGTACACTGAAGCTCTCTTT
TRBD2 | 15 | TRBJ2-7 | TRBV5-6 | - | CASSSLAGGNHEQYF | TGTGCCAGCAGCTCGCTAGCGGGAGGAAACCACGAGCAGTACTTC
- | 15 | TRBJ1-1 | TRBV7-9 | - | CASSSGTGLNTEAFF | TGTGCCAGCAGCTCCGGAACAGGCTTGAACACTGAAGCTTTCTTT
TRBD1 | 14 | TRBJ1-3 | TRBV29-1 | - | CSVTGDRGRGTIYF | TGCAGCGTGACTGGAGACAGGGGCCGCGGCACCATATATTTT
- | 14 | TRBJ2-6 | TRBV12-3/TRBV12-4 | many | CASRFSSGANVLTF | TGTGCCAGCAGATTCTCCTCTGGGGCCAACGTCCTGACTTTC
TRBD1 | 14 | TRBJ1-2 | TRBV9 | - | CASSARQGADGYTF | TGTGCCAGCAGCGCCCGACAGGGGGCCGATGGCTACACCTTC
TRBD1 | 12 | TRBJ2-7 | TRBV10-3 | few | CAISRGNYEQYF | TGTGCCATCAGCAGGGGGAACTACGAGCAGTACTTC
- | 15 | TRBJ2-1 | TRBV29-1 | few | CSVDPTSQRGNEQFF | TGCAGCGTTGACCCGACTAGTCAGAGGGGTAATGAGCAGTTCTTC
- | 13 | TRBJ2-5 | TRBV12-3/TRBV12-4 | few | CASSFYNQETQYF | TGTGCCAGCAGTTTTTACAACCAAGAGACCCAGTACTTC
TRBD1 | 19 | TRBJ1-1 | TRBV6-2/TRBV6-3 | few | CASSYPDRTEGGMNTEAFF | TGTGCCAGCAGTTACCCGGACAGGACAGAGGGAGGCATGAACACTGAAGCTTTCTTT
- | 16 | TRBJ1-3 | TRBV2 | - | CASSQDRTISGNTIYF | TGTGCCAGCAGCCAAGACAGGACTATCTCTGGAAACACCATATATTTT
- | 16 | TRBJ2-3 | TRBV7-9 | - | CASSLVRATATDTQYF | TGTGCCAGCAGCTTAGTCCGTGCGACGGCGACAGATACGCAGTATTTT
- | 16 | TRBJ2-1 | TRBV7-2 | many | CASSLLGVGSYNEQFF | TGTGCCAGCAGCTTACTGGGGGTTGGCTCCTACAATGAGCAGTTCTTC
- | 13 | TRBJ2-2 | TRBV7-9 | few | CASSLDWTGELFF | TGTGCCAGCAGCTTGGATTGGACCGGGGAGCTGTTTTTT
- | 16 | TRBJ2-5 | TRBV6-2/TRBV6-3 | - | CASSYSNSSQEETQYF | TGTGCCAGCAGTTACTCGAATTCCAGCCAGGAAGAGACCCAGTACTTC
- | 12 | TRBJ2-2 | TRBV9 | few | CASSGVTGELFF | TGTGCCAGCAGCGGGGTTACCGGGGAGCTGTTTTTT
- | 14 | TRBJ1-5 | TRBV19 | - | CASSGQVSNQPQHF | TGTGCCAGTAGTGGGCAGGTGAGCAATCAGCCCCAGCATTTT
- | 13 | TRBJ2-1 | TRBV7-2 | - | CASSLMIGYEQFF | TGTGCCAGCAGCTTAATGATCGGCTATGAGCAGTTCTTC
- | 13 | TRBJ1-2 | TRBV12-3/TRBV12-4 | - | CASSFGDYYGYTF | TGTGCCAGCAGTTTCGGGGACTACTATGGCTACACCTTC
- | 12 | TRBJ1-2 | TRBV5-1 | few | CASSLYGNGYTF | TGCGCCAGCAGCTTGTACGGGAATGGCTACACCTTC
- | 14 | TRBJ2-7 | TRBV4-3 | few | CASSQDSASYEQYF | TGCGCCAGCAGCCAAGACTCAGCCTCCTACGAGCAGTACTTC
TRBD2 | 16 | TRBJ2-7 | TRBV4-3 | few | CASSQGLAGAKDEQYF | TGCGCCAGCAGCCAAGGACTAGCGGGAGCCAAGGACGAGCAGTACTTC
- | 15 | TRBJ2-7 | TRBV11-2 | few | CASSLAPNTYDVQYF | TGTGCCAGCAGCTTAGCCCCGAATACCTACGATGTGCAGTACTTC
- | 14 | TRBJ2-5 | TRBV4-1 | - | CASSQYGVGETQYF | TGCGCCAGCAGCCAATACGGGGTAGGGGAGACCCAGTACTTC
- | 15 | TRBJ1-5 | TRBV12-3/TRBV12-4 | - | CASSLLDTSNQPQHF | TGTGCCAGCAGTTTATTAGACACTAGCAATCAGCCCCAGCATTTT
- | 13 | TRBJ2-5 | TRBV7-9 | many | CASSLGGVETQYF | TGTGCCAGCAGCTTGGGGGGTGTGGAGACCCAGTACTTC
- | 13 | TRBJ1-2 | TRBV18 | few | CASSPGEQYGYTF | TGTGCCAGCTCACCCGGGGAACAGTATGGCTACACCTTC
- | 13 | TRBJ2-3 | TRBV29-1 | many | CSVSQGQTDTQYF | TGCAGCGTTTCACAGGGTCAGACAGATACGCAGTATTTT
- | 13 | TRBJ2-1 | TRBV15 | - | CATSRGRDQSQFF | TGTGCCACCAGCAGAGGACGGGACCAGTCGCAGTTCTTC
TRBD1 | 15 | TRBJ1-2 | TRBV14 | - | CASSRAGGVNYGYTF | TGTGCCAGCAGCAGGGCAGGGGGAGTAAACTATGGCTACACCTTC
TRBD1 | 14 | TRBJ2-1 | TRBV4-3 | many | CASADRGTGNEQFF | TGCGCCAGCGCCGACAGGGGGACTGGTAATGAGCAGTTCTTC
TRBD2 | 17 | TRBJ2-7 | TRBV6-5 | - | CASSYPRTSGDSYEQYF | TGTGCCAGCAGTTACCCTCGGACTAGCGGGGACTCCTACGAGCAGTACTTC
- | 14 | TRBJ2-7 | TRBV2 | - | CASTLQGQFYEQYF | TGTGCCAGCACCCTCCAAGGGCAGTTCTACGAGCAGTACTTC
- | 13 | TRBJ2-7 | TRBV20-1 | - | CSARRPGPYEQYF | TGCAGTGCTAGACGGCCGGGGCCATACGAGCAGTACTTC
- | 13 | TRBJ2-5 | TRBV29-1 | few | CSVVPGTLETQYF | TGCAGCGTTGTCCCCGGGACTCTAGAGACCCAGTACTTC
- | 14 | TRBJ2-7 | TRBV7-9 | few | CASSAPGLRYEQYF | TGTGCCAGCAGCGCGCCGGGACTCCGCTACGAGCAGTACTTC
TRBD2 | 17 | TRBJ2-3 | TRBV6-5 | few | CASSYSSLAGTTDTQYF | TGTGCCAGCAGTTACTCGAGTCTAGCGGGAACCACAGATACGCAGTATTTT
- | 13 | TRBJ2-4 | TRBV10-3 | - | CAISDGPQNIQYF | TGTGCCATCAGTGATGGGCCCCAAAACATTCAGTACTTC
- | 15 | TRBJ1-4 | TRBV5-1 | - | CASSLGGRDKEKLFF | TGCGCCAGCAGCTTGGGAGGCAGGGATAAAGAAAAACTGTTTTTT